One sample yielded the 19 T cell receptor beta chains listed below, sequenced in a study of human T cells and chemical hapten exposure. One entry per CDR3 protein, called by TCRdb with MiXCR from the RACE reads. The repertoire holds fewer than 140,000 distinct CDR3 sequences, with about 12% as singletons. This sample's time point: pre-sensitization, week 0. Treatment specified: therapeutic diphenylcyclopropenone sensitization with weekly scalp DPC. Sequences were derived from whole blood, sampled in connection with sensitization to the hapten diphenylcyclopropenone (DPC). The receptors stem from a woman aged 45-65 years with alopecia areata. Some clones in this sample may be carry-over from other donors' samples.

This clonotype appeared a few times. The chain recombines TRBV24-1 with TRBJ1-5, with 7 bases fitting TRBD1. CDR1 and CDR2 from the germline V gene are KGHDR and SFDVKD. The length of the CDR3 is 14 residues. Trimming took 5 bases from V and 4 from J; bases not matched to a gene: 4. The CDR3 spells CATSASGGNQPQHF. The CDR3 nucleotides are TGTGCCACCAGTGCGTCAGGGGGGAATCAGCCCCAGCATTTT.

This clonotype turned up a few times. The CDR3 spells CASSQKSSEQYF. CDR3 bases: TGTGCCAGCAGCCAAAAGAGTAGCGAGCAGTACTTC. The V gene is TRBV7-2, the J gene TRBJ2-7; no clear D gene. Trimming pared 5 bases from V and 6 bases from J, leaving 11 bases between. This CDR3 comprises 12 residues. CDR1 SGHTA and CDR2 FQGNSA come from the germline V gene.

This clonotype was picked up a small number of times. The rearrangement links TRBV12-3 or TRBV12-4 to TRBJ1-5, with TRBD1 identical over 7 bases. This CDR3 is 17 amino acids long. V shed 7 bases and J 0 bases; nucleotides not matched to a gene: 12. The DNA for the CDR3 is TGTGCCAGCACCGGGGACAGTCTGATTAATAGCAATCAGCCCCAGCATTTT. Residues: CASTGDSLINSNQPQHF.

Comments on this clonotype: A much larger clone lies a single base off, so this may be a read error. The chain recombines TRBV6-5 with TRBJ2-2; D may be TRBD1 (6 bases). The CDR3 has 13 residues. In germline, CDR1 is MNHEY, CDR2 SVGAGI. The DNA of the CDR3 is TGTGCCAGTAATTACAGGGACACCGGGGAGCCGTTTTTT. It translates to CASNYRDTGEPFF.

In its sample, this clonotype was seen a few times. The DNA for the CDR3 is TGCAGCGTTGTAGGAGGAGGCATTCAGTACTTC. It yields the protein CSVVGGGIQYF. The chain links TRBV29-1 to TRBJ2-4; perhaps TRBD2 as D (5 bases). The V gene lost 4 bases and the J gene lost 9 bases, with 10 bases spanning the gap. Germline CDR1 is SQVTM and CDR2 is ANQGSEA. CDR3 length equals 11 residues.

The rearrangement links TRBV11-2 to TRBJ1-1; 7 bases agree with TRBD1. The J segment lost 3 bases and the V segment lost 5 bases, leaving 9 bases of the junction unmatched. The CDR3 is made up of 15 amino acids. Germline CDR1 and CDR2: SGHAT and FQNNGV. In nucleotides, the CDR3 is TGTGCCAGCAGCCTTGACAGGGTTGGATACACTGAAGCTTTCTTT. The encoded protein is CASSLDRVGYTEAFF.

V gene TRBV7-6 combines with J gene TRBJ1-4, with D possibly TRBD1 on 5 matching bases. The germline V and J ends were trimmed by 2 bases and 4 bases, with 14 bases remaining between them. The CDR3 runs to 16 residues. The germline V gene encodes CDR1 SGHVS and CDR2 FNYEAQ. CDR3 sequence reads: CASSLFRDGLNEKLFF. CDR3 bases: TGTGCCAGCAGCTTATTCCGGGACGGGCTTAATGAAAAACTGTTTTTT.

This clonotype has at least ten counts. The V call is TRBV7-8, the J call TRBJ2-1; tentatively, D is TRBD2 (6 bases). Germline loops: CDR1 SGHVS, CDR2 FQNEAQ. This CDR3 is built from 14 residues. V was shortened by 4 bases and J by 5 bases, with 12 bases between the two germline ends. CDR3: CASSSSGRNNEQFF. CDR3 nucleotide sequence: TGTGCCAGCAGCTCGTCCGGGAGAAACAATGAGCAGTTCTTC.

This clonotype was detected a few times. V usage is TRBV27 and J usage is TRBJ2-3, with TRBD1 as a possible D gene (7 bases). The CDR3 runs to 15 residues. With 3 bases removed from V and 4 bases from J, the gap between germline ends came to 14 bases. Germline V lookup: CDR1 MNHEY, CDR2 SMNVEV (reference sequence). The CDR3 loop reads CASSLEGAIADTQYF. The CDR3 DNA sequence: TGTGCCAGCAGTTTGGAGGGGGCGATCGCAGATACGCAGTATTTT.

The rearrangement joins TRBV11-2 to TRBJ2-7, with 14 bases that match TRBD2. The CDR3 length is 13 residues. V dropped 4 bases and J dropped 13; count of bases not matched to a gene: 6. Germline V gene sequence: CDR1 SGHAT, CDR2 FQNNGV. CDR3 amino acids: CASSYGTSGSPYF. The CDR3 DNA is TGTGCCAGCAGCTACGGGACTAGCGGGAGCCCCTACTTC.

This clonotype came up many times. The chain is built from TRBV18 and TRBJ2-7, with TRBD1 identical over 8 bases. CDR3 length equals 14 residues. V was pared by 1 base and J by 2 bases, with 1 base of the junction left unmatched. Germline V gene data show CDR1 as KGHSH and CDR2 as LQKENI. The CDR3 loop reads CASSPLGQAYEQYF. CDR3 in DNA: TGTGCCAGCTCACCACTGGGACAGGCCTACGAGCAGTACTTC. Looking up the rest from reference TRBV18 and TRBJ2-7 gives the full variable domain: NAGVMQNPRHLVRRRGQEARLRCSPMKGHSHVYWYRQLPEEGLKFMVYLQKENIIDESGMPKERFSAEFPKEGPSILRIQQVVRGDSAAYFCASSPLGQAYEQYFGPGTRLTVT.

This chain connects TRBV10-3 to TRBJ2-1; D gene uncertain. The CDR3 length is 12 residues. V was trimmed by 6 bases and J by 13 bases, leaving 16 bases between them. Germline CDR1 is ENHRY and CDR2 is SYGVKD. The CDR3 DNA reads TGTGCCATCAGAGAATCCGGGCCTACCCAGTTCTTC. It encodes CAIRESGPTQFF.

This clonotype was detected a few times. The chain has TRBV27 and TRBJ2-1, with D maybe TRBD2 (6 bases). CDR1 MNHEY and CDR2 SMNVEV come from the germline V gene (reference sequence). CDR3 length equals 18 residues. Trimming took off 4 bases at V and 1 base at J, with 20 bases between the two ends. The chain's CDR3 is CASSSPFGGGMSYNEQFF. CDR3 DNA: TGTGCCAGCAGTTCTCCCTTCGGGGGTGGGATGTCCTACAATGAGCAGTTCTTC.

This clonotype was seen only a few times. With a much larger clone just one base away, this may be a read error. The genes are TRBV28 and TRBJ2-7, with D hard to call. CDR1 and CDR2 from the germline V gene are MDHEN and SYDVKM. CDR3 length equals 11 residues. V lost 6 bases to trimming and J lost 2 bases, with 5 bases between them. CDR3 in amino acids: CASSQPYEQYF. The DNA for the CDR3 is TGTGCCAGCAGCCAGCCCTACGAGCAGTACTTC.

In this sample, this clonotype turned up a few times. V gene TRBV6-5 combines with J gene TRBJ1-3; D is ambiguous. Germline-derived CDR1 and CDR2 are MNHEY and SVGAGI. The CDR3 has 16 residues. The V end lost 0 bases, the J end lost 4 bases, and 13 bases lay between the germline ends. The CDR3: CASSYSTSTPGNTIYF. The CDR3 region has the DNA TGTGCCAGCAGTTACTCGACCTCGACTCCGGGAAACACCATATATTTT.

This clonotype was observed a handful of times. V and J are TRBV27 and TRBJ2-7, with TRBD2 matching 9 bases. The CDR3 has 17 amino acids. Germline V gene sequence: CDR1 MNHEY, CDR2 SMNVEV (reference sequence). With 3 bases clipped from V and 1 base from J, the junction kept 10 bases outside the gene matches. CDR3: CASSLTSGGTSSYEQYF. CDR3 sequence (DNA): TGTGCCAGCAGTTTGACCAGCGGGGGGACTTCTTCCTACGAGCAGTACTTC.

The rearrangement uses TRBV4-1 and TRBJ2-6; TRBD1 agrees at 10 bases. Germline V gene sequence: CDR1 MGHRA, CDR2 YSYEKL. The CDR3 length is 19 residues. After removal of 3 bases from V and 4 bases from J, the junction contained 12 bases not matched to a gene. CDR3 sequence reads: CASSQPPGQGFKGANVLTF. The CDR3 region has the DNA TGCGCCAGCAGCCAGCCCCCGGGACAGGGGTTTAAAGGGGCCAACGTCCTGACTTTC.

The gene calls are TRBV10-3 and TRBJ2-3, with D tentatively TRBD1 (6 bases). The CDR3 sequence is 15 residues long. Trimming removed 6 bases from V and 0 bases from J, with 13 bases in between. Germline CDR1 reads ENHRY; CDR2 reads SYGVKD. CDR3 loop: CAISRDIGSTDTQYF. DNA of the CDR3: TGTGCCATCAGCCGGGACATAGGAAGCACAGATACGCAGTATTTT.

Only a few counts were recorded for this clonotype. The V gene is TRBV27, the J gene TRBJ2-3, with TRBD2 matching over 7 bases. J was trimmed by 3 bases and V by 0 bases; bases with no gene match: 3. The CDR3 length is 15 residues. From germline, CDR1 is MNHEY and CDR2 SMNVEV (reference sequence). The CDR3 loop is CASSLSPRGTDTQYF. CDR3 sequence (DNA): TGTGCCAGCAGTTTATCACCGCGGGGGACAGATACGCAGTATTTT.